This TCR beta chain was sequenced for a study of human T cells and chemical hapten exposure (dated by TCRdb to the early 2020s). For the wider study: Libraries were pooled for sequencing, and variation in per-sample TCR yields was attributed mainly to small differences in library volumes within the pool. The study tracked peripheral blood TCR repertoire changes in vivo during primary and secondary sensitization to the hapten diphenylcyclopropenone (DPC) in alopecia patients. From each blood RNA sample, both TCR alpha and TCR beta chains were sequenced.

The full study reports these points: Repeated subsampling changed both the strength of the expansion versus patch-test correlation and the threshold at which the correlation became significant. The number of TCRs above 1 in 1000 frequency did not change with DPC sensitization; there was no evidence of global repertoire structure alterations.

This clonotype was observed a handful of times. Its antigen remains unidentified. Base quality data are lacking; no much larger clone is found one base away. Library prep was done by RACE. Data came from a NextSeq 500. During library preparation, unique molecular identifiers were attached to individual cDNA molecules so that TCRs could be counted quantitatively and reproducibly. Per the authors' processing: A median of about 89,000 TCRs per sample was observed, with a range of roughly 23,224 to 750,000. The Decombinator software suite was used to annotate V, J and CDR3 in the TCR reads. To make PS versus PT1 abundance plots, every sample was subsampled to the same number of TCRs (28,000). TCRs were defined as expanded if absent before sensitization and observed at least eight times at the 2-week time point. TCRdb passed the public sequencing reads through fastp at Q25 and MiXCR, retaining productive beta sequences. CDR3 protein sequences are deduplicated, and each keeps its most common genes and DNA. In this record, the V and J calls reflect TCRdb's handling and not the investigators' own analysis. This sample has about 65,000 distinct CDR3 sequences in its table, and around 6.5% of those were observed once. Jointly, the top ten make up just under 3.5% of the sample.

This sample's time point label indicates: healthy volunteer bleed at 6 weeks. Unfractionated whole blood was collected in Tempus Blood RNA tubes, and total RNA was extracted from that blood. Four or five healthy volunteers acted as controls for TCR sequencing and had blood drawn at day 0, 2 weeks and 6 weeks. Reading from cysteine to phenylalanine, the CDR3 counts 13 amino acids. Solely the CDR3 DNA is kept, with 39 bases framed from the first base. Trimming takes 4 bases from V and 11 bases from J, and the germline ends sit 12 bases apart. Taken from the germline V gene, the CDR1 and CDR2 loops are MNHNS and SASEGT.

The rearranged chain carries TRBV6-1 and TRBJ1-6; D gene: possibly TRBD1, on 5 matching bases. The material sequenced was whole blood. This receptor was taken from a female donor in good health. Some clones in this sample may be carry-over from other donors' samples. The DNA sequence is given as TGTGCCAGCAGTGGCACTGAGGGGACACCCCTCCACTTT. It specifies CASSGTEGTPLHF.